The 32 T cell receptor beta chains in this list originate from one sample, sequenced in a study of blood T cell repertoires in COVID-19. Method: immunoSEQ multiplex PCR; TCRdb's copy keeps in-frame clones and lacks some. This sample carries 100,000 or so clones, 85% of them seen once, and the ten largest clones take more than 1.5%. The sample was peripheral blood. The receptor set was obtained from a woman aged 70 to 79 with active or convalescent COVID-19.

As regards this clone: An end of the junction does not agree with germline; a read error may underlie this. DNA of the CDR3: TGTGCCAGTAGTATCCGGGACAGGGGGCCCGTAATCTTT. The encoded protein is CASSIRDRGPVIF. The genes are TRBV19 and TRBJ1-1; 12 nucleotides match TRBD1. Germline CDR1 and CDR2: LNHDA and SQIVND (reference sequence). The CDR3 has 13 residues.

This sequence joins TRBV7-9 and TRBJ1-6; TRBD1 is a possible D gene (6 bases). The germline V gene has CDR1 SEHNR and CDR2 FQNEAQ (reference sequence). This CDR3 has 16 residues. Between the trimmed V and J ends, which lost 5 bases and 6 bases, there was a span of 17 bases. The CDR3 sequence: CASSGIPGHTNSPLHF. In nucleotides, the CDR3 is TGTGCCAGCAGCGGGATACCGGGACATACTAATTCACCCCTCCACTTT.

The CDR3 nucleotides are TGTGCCAGCAGTTCAGGGTCCCTAGTTCAGGAAAAACTGTTTTTT. Its protein is CASSSGSLVQEKLFF. The chain uses TRBV6-5 and TRBJ1-4; weak D call: TRBD1 (5 bases). Germline CDR1 MNHEY, CDR2 SVGAGI. V was shortened by 4 bases and J by 8 bases, with 17 bases between the two germline ends. The length of the CDR3 is 15 residues.

The gene calls are TRBV10-1 and TRBJ2-3; D gene uncertain. Germline CDR1 reads WNHNN; CDR2 reads SYGVQD (reference sequence). The CDR3 is 14 amino acids. Trimming stripped 4 bases from V and 0 bases from J, with 8 bases between. The CDR3 region has the DNA TGCGCCAGCAGTGGACTGTTCAGCACAGATACGCAGTATTTT. This gives the protein CASSGLFSTDTQYF.

The V gene is TRBV28, the J gene TRBJ2-7, with D possibly TRBD1 on 6 matching bases. V shed 6 bases and J shed 5 bases, with 17 bases lying between them. CDR1 and CDR2 from the germline V gene are MDHEN and SYDVKM. There are 14 residues in the CDR3. CDR3 residues: CASSRQAERDEQYF. CDR3 DNA sequence: TGTGCCAGCAGCCGACAGGCCGAGCGAGACGAGCAGTACTTC.

J is TRBJ1-1 and V is TRBV28; 9 bases line up with TRBD1. Germline assignment: CDR1 MDHEN and CDR2 SYDVKM. The CDR3 has 15 amino acids. With 6 bases clipped from V and 5 bases from J, the junction kept 10 bases outside the gene matches. CDR3 loop: CASSGSQGANTEAFF. The DNA for the CDR3 is TGTGCCAGCAGCGGATCACAGGGGGCGAATACTGAAGCTTTCTTT.

This chain joins TRBV2 and TRBJ2-7; 8 bases are a match to TRBD1. With V trimmed by 5 bases and J by 7 bases, 16 bases remained unmatched. The CDR3 loop spans 16 amino acids. Germline assignment: CDR1 SNHLY and CDR2 FYNNEI. CDR3: CASSSSLPGQGGEQYF. In DNA, the CDR3 is TGTGCCAGCAGTTCTTCTCTACCTGGACAGGGTGGGGAGCAGTACTTC.

The rearrangement links TRBV30 to TRBJ1-6; a weak D match, TRBD1 (6 bases). Trimming took 4 bases from V and 4 from J, leaving 11 bases between them. The CDR3 is 14 residues long. Germline assignment: CDR1 GTSNPN and CDR2 SVGIG (reference sequence). The CDR3 sequence is CAWISGTYNSPLHF. The CDR3 region has the DNA TGTGCCTGGATATCCGGGACATATAATTCACCCCTCCACTTT. The entire variable domain, with the rest obtained from reference TRBV30 and TRBJ1-6, is as follows: SQTIHQWPATLVQPVGSPLSLECTVEGTSNPNLYWYRQAAGRGLQLLFYSVGIGQISSEVPQNLSASRPQDRQFILSSKKLLLSDSGFYLCAWISGTYNSPLHFGNGTRLTVT.

This chain connects TRBV5-1 to TRBJ1-1; D not certain. Germline V CDR1 and CDR2: SGHRS, YFSETQ. V was shortened by 6 bases and J by 1 base, with 13 bases between the two germline ends. The CDR3 contains 14 residues. The CDR3 sequence is CASTPVAGNTEAFF. The CDR3 bases are TGCGCCAGCACCCCCGTAGCGGGGAACACTGAAGCTTTCTTT.

The rearrangement joins TRBV5-1 to TRBJ2-1; 7 bases fit TRBD2. The germline gives CDR1 SGHRS, CDR2 YFSETQ. The V and J ends lost 2 bases and 5 bases, in that order; junction bases with no gene match: 4. The CDR3 spans 14 residues. CDR3 coding DNA: TGCGCCAGCAGCTTAGCGGGAAGGCACAATGAGCAGTTCTTC. Protein sequence: CASSLAGRHNEQFF.

The CDR3 spells CASSNSPNYGYTF. The DNA for the CDR3 is TGTGCCAGTAGTAACAGTCCTAACTATGGCTACACCTTC. J is TRBJ1-2 and V is TRBV19; D not resolved. V was cut by 4 bases and J by 0 bases, with 6 bases left in between. Germline lookup yields CDR1 LNHDA and CDR2 SQIVND (reference sequence). This CDR3 region has 13 residues.

The chain is built from TRBV5-1 and TRBJ1-1; 7 bases are a match to TRBD1. The CDR3 length is 15 residues. The V gene end was trimmed by 5 bases and the J gene end by 0 bases; junction bases not matched to a gene: 7. Per the germline V gene, CDR1 is SGHRS and CDR2 is YFSETQ. The CDR3 loop reads CASRFGQAMNTEAFF. The CDR3, as DNA: TGCGCCAGCAGATTCGGACAGGCCATGAACACTGAAGCTTTCTTT.

This clone turned up a few times. V and J are TRBV2 and TRBJ1-4; D not certain. Germline V gives CDR1 SNHLY, CDR2 FYNNEI. The CDR3 covers 13 residues. The ends were cut back, 2 bases at V and 4 bases at J, with 5 bases in the middle. The CDR3 sequence is CASSEQVNEKLFF. CDR3 DNA sequence: TGTGCCAGCAGTGAACAGGTTAATGAAAAACTGTTTTTT.

The chain is built from TRBV4-3 and TRBJ2-3; unclear D gene. Germline V gene data show CDR1 as LGHNA and CDR2 as YSLEER. The CDR3 totals 16 residues. V lost 4 bases and J 2 bases, leaving 16 bases between the germline ends. The CDR3 region has the DNA TGCGCCAGCAGCCTCAAGATCGTCGGTTACACAGATACGCAGTATTTT. Protein: CASSLKIVGYTDTQYF.

This chain links TRBV28 with TRBJ1-1; D not certain. The CDR3 is 12 amino acids. The germline V gene has CDR1 MDHEN and CDR2 SYDVKM. V lost 5 bases and J lost 6, with 10 bases in between. CDR3 nucleotide sequence: TGTGCCAGCAGTCCTATCGTTCCTGAAGCTTTCTTT. This gives the protein CASSPIVPEAFF.

The chain joins TRBV7-2 to TRBJ1-3, with 9 bases identical to TRBD1. CDR3 length: 14 amino acids. V trimming: 6 bases; J trimming: 3 bases; junction bases outside the gene matches: 3. CDR1 SGHTA and CDR2 FQGNSA come from the germline V gene. CDR3 protein: CASSRQGDGNTIYF. The DNA for the CDR3 is TGTGCCAGCAGTCGACAGGGGGATGGAAACACCATATATTTT.

This clone was seen only once. V gene TRBV7-2 combines with J gene TRBJ1-1, with TRBD1 matching 7 bases. Germline loops: CDR1 SGHTA, CDR2 FQGNSA. V shed 4 bases and J 4 bases; nucleotides not matched to a gene: 9. The CDR3 loop spans 15 amino acids. The DNA of the CDR3 is TGTGCCAGCAGCTACAGACAGGGTTTTGGCACTGAAGCTTTCTTT. It codes for CASSYRQGFGTEAFF.

The chain has TRBV11-2 and TRBJ1-5; D is unclear. V was pared by 1 base and J by 2 bases, with 9 bases between. Germline CDR1 reads SGHAT; CDR2 reads FQNNGV. The CDR3 has 15 residues. For the CDR3, the DNA is TGTGCCAGCAGCTTAGGAGGGCCCGGCAATCAGCCCCAGCATTTT. It encodes CASSLGGPGNQPQHF.

The chain employs TRBV5-6 and TRBJ2-6; D might be TRBD1 (5 bases). CDR3 length: 16 residues. CDR1 is SGHDT, CDR2 YYEEEE, per germline. The V gene lost 1 base and the J gene lost 0 bases, with 8 bases spanning the gap. DNA for the CDR3: TGTGCCAGCAGCTTGAAAGGGGACTCTGGGGCCAACGTCCTGACTTTC. This sequence encodes CASSLKGDSGANVLTF.

In this sample, this clone turned up once. J is TRBJ1-5 and V is TRBV12-3 or TRBV12-4; D not resolved. This CDR3 spans 11 amino acids. The V gene lost 4 bases and the J gene lost 8 bases, with 6 bases spanning the gap. The CDR3 DNA is TGTGCCAGCAGTTCGGGGAAGCCCCAGCATTTT. This translates into CASSSGKPQHF.

This clone was found once. The chain joins TRBV28 to TRBJ1-3; D not certain. The length of the CDR3 is 16 residues. Trimming shortened V by 4 bases and J by 0 bases, and 13 bases separated the two germline ends. Germline CDR1 and CDR2: MDHEN and SYDVKM. CDR3 loop: CASSSTGESSGNTIYF. Written as DNA, the CDR3 is TGTGCCAGCAGTTCGACGGGTGAATCCTCTGGAAACACCATATATTTT.

The rearrangement joins TRBV11-2 to TRBJ2-7; 8 bases fit TRBD2. Trimming cost V 5 bases and J 6 bases; bases outside gene matches: 15. Germline V lookup: CDR1 SGHAT, CDR2 FQNNGV. This CDR3 has 16 residues. CDR3 sequence: CASSPLAGWGGFEQYF. DNA for the CDR3: TGTGCCAGCAGCCCGCTAGCGGGTTGGGGAGGGTTCGAGCAGTACTTC.

The gene calls are TRBV5-5 and TRBJ1-2; no firm D call. This CDR3 contains 13 residues. Germline V gene data show CDR1 as SGHKS and CDR2 as YYEKEE (reference sequence). The V gene lost 3 bases and the J gene lost 8 bases, with 14 bases spanning the gap. CDR3 amino acids: CASSSARGIGYTF. In nucleotides, the CDR3 is TGTGCCAGCAGCTCCGCTCGAGGGATCGGCTACACCTTC.

This chain joins TRBV4-1 and TRBJ2-5; 7 bases fit TRBD1. CDR3 size: 14 residues. Germline V lookup: CDR1 MGHRA, CDR2 YSYEKL. Trimming cost V 1 base and J 7 bases; bases outside gene matches: 6. The CDR3 loop reads CASSQGTGSGTQYF. The CDR3, as DNA: TGCGCCAGCAGCCAAGGGACAGGCTCGGGGACCCAGTACTTC.

The J gene is TRBJ1-1, the V gene TRBV4-2; no definite D call. Germline V gene lookup returns CDR1 LGHNA and CDR2 YNFKEQ. Deletions cut 0 bases from V and 1 base from J, with 12 bases between. There are 16 residues in the CDR3. Here the CDR3 DNA reads TGTGCCAGCAGCCAAGATCGGGGAGGGTCGAACACTGAAGCTTTCTTT. This sequence encodes CASSQDRGGSNTEAFF.

The chain uses TRBV24-1 and TRBJ2-5; D might be TRBD2 (6 bases). The V and J ends lost 2 bases and 4 bases respectively, with 10 bases between them. Germline values: CDR1 KGHDR, CDR2 SFDVKD. CDR3 length: 14 residues. The CDR3 DNA reads as TGTGCCACCAGTGATTGGGGACTCGGAGAGACCCAGTACTTC. This sequence encodes CATSDWGLGETQYF.

This chain connects TRBV7-2 to TRBJ1-1; 7 bases line up with TRBD1. The length of the CDR3 is 15 residues. Trimming took 4 bases from V and 4 from J; bases not matched to a gene: 9. In germline, CDR1 is SGHTA, CDR2 FQGNSA. Here the CDR3 DNA reads TGTGCCAGCAGCTCAATCCAGGGGGGCGGCACTGAAGCTTTCTTT. Encoded protein: CASSSIQGGGTEAFF.

The chain recombines TRBV30 with TRBJ2-3, with 12 nucleotides matching TRBD2. Germline CDR1 is GTSNPN and CDR2 is SVGIG (reference sequence). The CDR3 has 14 residues. The V gene end was trimmed by 5 bases and the J gene end by 4 bases; junction bases not matched to a gene: 4. The chain's CDR3 is CAWALAGGPDTQYF. As DNA, the CDR3 is TGTGCCTGGGCGCTAGCGGGAGGGCCAGATACGCAGTATTTT.

The J gene is TRBJ2-3, the V gene TRBV7-2; possibly TRBD1 for D (6 bases). CDR3 length: 16 amino acids. Germline CDR1 and CDR2: SGHTA and FQGNSA. Deletions cut 5 bases from V and 2 bases from J, with 17 bases between. DNA for the CDR3: TGTGCCAGCAGCCCCAGGACAGATAGGGCCACAGATACGCAGTATTTT. Translation gives CASSPRTDRATDTQYF.

The chain is built from TRBV10-3 and TRBJ1-5; D remains unclear. V lost 4 bases and J 1 base, leaving 5 bases between the germline ends. This CDR3 contains 13 residues. Germline CDR1 reads ENHRY; CDR2 reads SYGVKD. CDR3 bases: TGTGCCATCAGTGCCGGGAGCAATCAGCCCCAGCATTTT. This codes for CAISAGSNQPQHF.

The rearrangement links TRBV14 to TRBJ2-5; D may be TRBD1 (6 bases). Deletions cut 5 bases from V and 7 bases from J, with 14 bases between. There are 13 residues in the CDR3. Per the germline V gene, CDR1 is SGHDN and CDR2 is FVKESK. CDR3 sequence (DNA): TGTGCCAGCAGCAGCAGGGGACGGGGGACCCAGTACTTC. Amino acids: CASSSRGRGTQYF.

The V call is TRBV6-6, the J call TRBJ2-7; possibly TRBD1 for D (6 bases). CDR1 and CDR2 (germline): MNHNY, SVGAGI (reference sequence). There are 13 residues in the CDR3. The V end was cut by 6 bases, the J end by 4 bases, with 13 bases between. The chain's CDR3 is CASRETRGYEQYF. CDR3 sequence (DNA): TGTGCCAGCAGGGAAACTAGGGGGTACGAGCAGTACTTC.